This T cell receptor (beta chain) was sequenced for a study of beta chain features in type 1 diabetes. Regarding the study as a whole: There was a moderate but significant shortening of TCRB CDR3s in all four CD4+ subsets of Type 1 diabetes patients.

This clone showed up just a few times. The antigen remains unidentified. Germline loops: CDR1 MNHEY, CDR2 SVGAGI. Between the trimmed V and J ends, which lost 2 bases and 7 bases, there was a span of 17 bases. The CDR3 loop spans 15 amino acids. As every portion of the isolated RNA was reverse transcribed, the sequencing read expressed TCRB transcripts. Profiling relied on immunoSEQ multiplex PCR, and the TCRdb table lists in-frame clones only, not all of them. The sample yields 300,000 to 350,000 clones, approximately 9.9% seen once. The source of this sequence is a man aged 25 to 40 with type 1 diabetes. The source material was central memory CD4+ T cells from blood. This chain connects TRBV6-5 to TRBJ1-1, with D unclear. CDR3 protein: CASSYIQPTKVEAFF. Written as DNA, the CDR3 is TGTGCCAGCAGTTACATCCAGCCCACGAAGGTTGAAGCTTTCTTT.